This T cell receptor (beta chain) is from a study of CD8 T cells in Susac syndrome. Study-wide points: The study's TCR sequencing and HLA analysis drew on a certain number of individuals. That number was acknowledged as relatively small.

Sequencing of TCR beta was performed on blood CD8+ and CD4+ T cells. Isolation of CD8+ and CD4+ T cells was performed negatively, whereas enrichment of TEMRA cells was done by FACS. It was with random hexamers that about 0.45 to 1 ug RNA was reverse transcribed. It was immunoSEQ multiplex PCR that amplified TCR beta CDR3 across 54 Vbeta and 13 Jbeta. Via MiXCR, TCRdb re-called the immunoSEQ multiplex PCR reads, giving one row per CDR3 protein. The sample has 75,000 to 100,000 distinct CDR3 sequences; 94% are singletons. As regards this clonotype: Its matching antigen is unknown.

The CDR3 has 14 residues. Deletions cut 7 bases from V and 4 bases from J, with 16 bases between. The receptor comes from a human donor in good health. Sequenced: CD8+ T cells from PBMCs. The chain uses TRBV12-3 or TRBV12-4 and TRBJ1-1; TRBD1 is a possible D gene (6 bases). The CDR3: CASTHQGRATEAFF. The CDR3 region has the DNA TGTGCCAGCACGCACCAGGGGAGGGCCACTGAAGCTTTCTTT.